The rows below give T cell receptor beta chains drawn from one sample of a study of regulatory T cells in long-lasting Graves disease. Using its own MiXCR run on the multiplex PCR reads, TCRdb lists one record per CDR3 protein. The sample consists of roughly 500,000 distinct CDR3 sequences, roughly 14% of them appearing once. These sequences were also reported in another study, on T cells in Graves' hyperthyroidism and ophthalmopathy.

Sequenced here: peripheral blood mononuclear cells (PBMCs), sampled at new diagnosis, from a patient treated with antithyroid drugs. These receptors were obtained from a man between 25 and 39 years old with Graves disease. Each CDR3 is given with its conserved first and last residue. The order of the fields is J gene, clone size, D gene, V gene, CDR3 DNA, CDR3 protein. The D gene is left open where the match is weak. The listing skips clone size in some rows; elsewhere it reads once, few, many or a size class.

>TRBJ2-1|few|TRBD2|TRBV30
TGTGCCTGGAGGTTTACTAGCGGGAGGGCCACTTACGATGAGCAGTTCTTC
CAWRFTSGRATYDEQFF
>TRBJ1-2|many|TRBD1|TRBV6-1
TGTGCCAGCAGTCGTTCCGGGACAGGCTATGGCTACACCTTC
CASSRSGTGYGYTF
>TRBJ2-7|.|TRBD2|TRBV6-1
TGTGCCAGCAGTCAACAGGGACTAGCGGGAGTTTACGAGCAGTACTTC
CASSQQGLAGVYEQYF
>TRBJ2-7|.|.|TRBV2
TGTGCCAGCACCCTTACCGGGACTCAGGGATTCCACGAGCAGTACTTC
CASTLTGTQGFHEQYF
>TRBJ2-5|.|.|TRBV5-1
TGCGCCAGCAGCTCCTCGACGGCCGTTGGCGAGACCCAGTACTTC
CASSSSTAVGETQYF
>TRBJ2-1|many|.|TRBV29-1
TGCAGCGTTGAGGGCGGGACCAGGGACAATGAGCAGTTCTTC
CSVEGGTRDNEQFF
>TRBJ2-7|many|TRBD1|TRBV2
TGTGCCAGCATCCGGACAGGAGACTCCTACGAGCAGTACTTC
CASIRTGDSYEQYF
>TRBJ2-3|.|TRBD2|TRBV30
TGTGCCTGGAGTACCGGGGGGGTAGATACGCAGTATTTT
CAWSTGGVDTQYF
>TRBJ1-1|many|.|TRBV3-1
TGTGCCAGCAGCTCACTATGGGGGAGCGCTGAAGCTTTCTTT
CASSSLWGSAEAFF
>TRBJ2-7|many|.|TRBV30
TGTGCCTGGGACACGGCTAGCGCCTCCTACGAGCAGTACTTC
CAWDTASASYEQYF
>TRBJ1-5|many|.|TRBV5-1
TGCGCCAGCAGCCTGGATGGGGAGGGCAATCAGCCCCAGCATTTT
CASSLDGEGNQPQHF
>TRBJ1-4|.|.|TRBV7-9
TGTGCCAGCAGGGCGGCTGGAGGGAGTGAAAAACTGTTTTTT
CASRAAGGSEKLFF
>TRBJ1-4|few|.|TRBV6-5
TGTGCCAGCAGTTACTTCCGGGCCGCTAATGAAAAACTGTTTTTT
CASSYFRAANEKLFF
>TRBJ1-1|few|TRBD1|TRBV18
TGTGCCAGCTCTCCCAGACAGGGTACGGTGAACACTGAAGCTTTCTTT
CASSPRQGTVNTEAFF
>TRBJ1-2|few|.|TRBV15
TGTGCCACCGGGACGGTCAACTATGGCTACACCTTC
CATGTVNYGYTF
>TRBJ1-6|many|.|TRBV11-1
TGTGCCAGCAGCTTTGTCAGAAATAATTCACCCCTCCACTTT
CASSFVRNNSPLHF
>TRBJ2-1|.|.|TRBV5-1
TGCGCCACCAGTAGTTACCCCTACAATGAGCAGTTCTTC
CATSSYPYNEQFF
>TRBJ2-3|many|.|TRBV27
TGTGCCAGCAGGCTACAGGCGTCAGATACGCAGTATTTT
CASRLQASDTQYF